The entry below describes one T cell receptor (beta chain). The data were taken from a study of blood T cell repertoires in COVID-19. Germline lookup yields CDR1 SGHAT and CDR2 FQNNGV. Losses at the gene ends were 3 bases for V and 4 bases for J; bases not matched to a gene: 4. CDR3 size: 15 residues. Data came from immunoSEQ multiplex PCR; TCRdb stores just in-frame clones and leaves some out. This table has 400,000 to 550,000 clones, nearly 90% appearing once. The sample consisted of PBMCs or T cells enriched from blood (not recorded which). This chain connects TRBV11-2 to TRBJ2-1; 9 positions agree with TRBD2. This TCR came from a woman younger than 30 with acute COVID-19. The chain's CDR3 is CASSLVRGGYNEQFF. In DNA, the CDR3 is TGTGCCAGCAGCTTGGTGCGGGGGGGATACAATGAGCAGTTCTTC.